This paragraph covers one T cell receptor (beta chain) sequence. These data come from a study of blood T cell repertoires in COVID-19. About the study: COVID-19 samples collected from the United States, Italy and Spain covered acute and convalescent phases.

Per the authors' pipeline: Reference gene primer amplification yielded estimated nucleated cell counts. Produced via immunoSEQ multiplex PCR; TCRdb's table is partial and in-frame only. That table supplies the V and J calls and clone size; D and trimming were determined from the DNA. The sample holds hundreds of thousands of clones; more than 75% are singletons and the top ten take around 1.6%. In assigning cohorts, the study relied on participant-reported clinical history. Recovered participants had two consecutive negative NP/OP PCR tests, healthcare professional clearance, or symptom resolution. Sequenced input: PBMCs or T cells enriched from blood (not recorded which). The sequence derives from a woman aged 50 to 65 who had recovered from COVID-19.

The chain's CDR3 is CASSSVFYEQYF. DNA for the CDR3: TGTGCCAGCAGTTCCGTCTTCTACGAGCAGTACTTC. V and J are TRBV6-2 or TRBV6-3 and TRBJ2-7; no clear D gene. Trimming removed 4 bases from V and 3 bases from J, with 7 bases in between. From germline, CDR1 is MNHEY and CDR2 SVGEGT. The CDR3 contains 12 residues.